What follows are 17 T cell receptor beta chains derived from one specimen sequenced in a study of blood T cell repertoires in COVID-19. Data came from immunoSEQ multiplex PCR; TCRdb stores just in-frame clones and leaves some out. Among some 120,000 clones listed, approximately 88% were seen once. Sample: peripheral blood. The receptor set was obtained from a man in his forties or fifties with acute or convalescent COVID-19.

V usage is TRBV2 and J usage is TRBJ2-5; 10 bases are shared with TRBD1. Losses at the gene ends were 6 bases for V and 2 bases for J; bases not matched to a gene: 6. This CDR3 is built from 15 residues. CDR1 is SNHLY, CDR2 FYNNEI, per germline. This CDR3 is CASRGGQGGQETQYF. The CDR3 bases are TGTGCCAGCAGAGGCGGACAGGGGGGTCAAGAGACCCAGTACTTC.

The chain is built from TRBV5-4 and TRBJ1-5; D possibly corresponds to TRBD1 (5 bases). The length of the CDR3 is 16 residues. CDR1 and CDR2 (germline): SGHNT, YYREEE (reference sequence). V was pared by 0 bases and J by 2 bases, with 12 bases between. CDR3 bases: TGTGCCAGCAGCTTGGCGGGGGGAGGAGGCAATCAGCCCCAGCATTTT. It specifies CASSLAGGGGNQPQHF.

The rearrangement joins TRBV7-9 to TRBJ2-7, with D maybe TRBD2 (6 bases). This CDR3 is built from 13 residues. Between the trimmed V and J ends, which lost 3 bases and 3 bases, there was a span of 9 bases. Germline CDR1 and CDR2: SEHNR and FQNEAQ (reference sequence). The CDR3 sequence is CASSFSGSYEQYF. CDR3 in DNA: TGTGCCAGCAGCTTTAGCGGAAGCTACGAGCAGTACTTC.

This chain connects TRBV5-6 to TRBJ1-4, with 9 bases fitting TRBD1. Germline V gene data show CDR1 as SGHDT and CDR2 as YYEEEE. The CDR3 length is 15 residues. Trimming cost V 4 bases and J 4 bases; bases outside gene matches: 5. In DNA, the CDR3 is TGTGCCAGCAGCCCGCGGGACAGGGATAATGAAAAACTGTTTTTT. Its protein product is CASSPRDRDNEKLFF.

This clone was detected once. In nucleotides, the CDR3 is TGCGCCAGCAGCGAAGGACTAGCGGGAGGTGGGGTCCTTACGTCCTCCCAGTTCTTC. Its translation: CASSEGLAGGGVLTSSQFF. V usage is TRBV5-1 and J usage is TRBJ2-1; 14 bases line up with TRBD2. Germline CDR1 is SGHRS and CDR2 is YFSETQ. V shed 4 bases and J 13 bases; nucleotides not matched to a gene: 22. The length of the CDR3 is 19 residues.

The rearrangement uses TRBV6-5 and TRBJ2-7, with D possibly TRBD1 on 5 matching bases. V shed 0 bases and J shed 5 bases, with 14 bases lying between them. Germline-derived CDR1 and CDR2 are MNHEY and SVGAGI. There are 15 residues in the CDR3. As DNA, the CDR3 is TGTGCCAGCAGTTACTCGTCAGGGCGGCGGAACGAGCAGTACTTC. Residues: CASSYSSGRRNEQYF.

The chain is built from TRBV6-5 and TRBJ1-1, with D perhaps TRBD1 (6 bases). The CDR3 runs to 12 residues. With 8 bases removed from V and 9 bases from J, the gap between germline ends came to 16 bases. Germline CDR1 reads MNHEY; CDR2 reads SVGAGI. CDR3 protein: CASHRAGWKAFF. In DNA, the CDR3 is TGTGCCAGCCACAGGGCCGGGTGGAAAGCTTTCTTT.

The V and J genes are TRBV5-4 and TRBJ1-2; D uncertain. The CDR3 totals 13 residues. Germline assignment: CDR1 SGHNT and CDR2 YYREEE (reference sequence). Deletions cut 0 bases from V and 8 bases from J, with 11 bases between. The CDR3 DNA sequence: TGTGCCAGCAGCTTGGTGGCCCTCGGGGGCTACACCTTC. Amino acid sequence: CASSLVALGGYTF.

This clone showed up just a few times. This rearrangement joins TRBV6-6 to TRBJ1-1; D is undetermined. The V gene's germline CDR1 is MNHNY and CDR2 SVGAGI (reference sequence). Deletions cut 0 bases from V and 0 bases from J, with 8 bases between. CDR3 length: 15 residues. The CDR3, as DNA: TGTGCCAGCAGTTACTCGATACTCGTGAACACTGAAGCTTTCTTT. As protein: CASSYSILVNTEAFF.

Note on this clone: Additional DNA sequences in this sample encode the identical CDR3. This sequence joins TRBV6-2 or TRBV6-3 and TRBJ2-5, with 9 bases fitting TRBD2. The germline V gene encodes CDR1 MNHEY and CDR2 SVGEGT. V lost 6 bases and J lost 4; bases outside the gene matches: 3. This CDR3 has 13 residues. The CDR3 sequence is CASSKLAGETQYF. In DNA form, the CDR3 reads TGTGCCAGCAGCAAACTAGCGGGAGAGACCCAGTACTTC.

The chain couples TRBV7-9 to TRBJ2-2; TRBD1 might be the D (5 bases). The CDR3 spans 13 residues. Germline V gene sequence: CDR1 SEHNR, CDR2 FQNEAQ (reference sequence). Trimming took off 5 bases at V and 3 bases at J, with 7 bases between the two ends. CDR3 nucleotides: TGTGCCAGCAGCCCCAGGGACACCGGGGAGCTGTTTTTT. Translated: CASSPRDTGELFF.

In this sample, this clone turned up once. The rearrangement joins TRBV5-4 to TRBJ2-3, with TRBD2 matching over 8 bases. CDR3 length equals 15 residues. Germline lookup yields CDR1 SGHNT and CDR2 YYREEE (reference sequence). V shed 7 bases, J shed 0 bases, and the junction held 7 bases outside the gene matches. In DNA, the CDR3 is TGTGCCAGCTTATCGGGAGGGAGTAGCACAGATACGCAGTATTTT. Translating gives CASLSGGSSTDTQYF.

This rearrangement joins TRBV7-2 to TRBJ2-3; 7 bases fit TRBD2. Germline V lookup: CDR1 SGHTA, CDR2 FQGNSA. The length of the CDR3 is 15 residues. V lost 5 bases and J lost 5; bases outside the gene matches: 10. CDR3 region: CASSPGRGWEDTQYF. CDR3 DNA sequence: TGTGCCAGCAGCCCAGGGAGGGGATGGGAAGATACGCAGTATTTT.

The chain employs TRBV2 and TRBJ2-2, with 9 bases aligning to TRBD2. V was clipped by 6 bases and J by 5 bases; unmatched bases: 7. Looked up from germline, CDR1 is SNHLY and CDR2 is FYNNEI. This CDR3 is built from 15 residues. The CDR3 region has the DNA TGTGCCAGCAGCGGGGGCGGGAGGGCGACCGGGGAGCTGTTTTTT. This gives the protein CASSGGGRATGELFF.

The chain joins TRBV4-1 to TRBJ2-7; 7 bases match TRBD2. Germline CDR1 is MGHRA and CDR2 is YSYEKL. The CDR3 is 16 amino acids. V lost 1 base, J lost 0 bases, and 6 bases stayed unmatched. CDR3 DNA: TGCGCCAGCAGCCAAGCTAGCGGAAGGAGCTCCTACGAGCAGTACTTC. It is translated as CASSQASGRSSYEQYF.

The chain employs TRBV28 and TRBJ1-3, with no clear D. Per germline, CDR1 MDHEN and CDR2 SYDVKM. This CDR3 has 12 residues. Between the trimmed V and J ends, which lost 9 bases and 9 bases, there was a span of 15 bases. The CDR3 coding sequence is TGTGCCAGTCTGGAGGAAGTGGGCACCATATATTTT. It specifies CASLEEVGTIYF.

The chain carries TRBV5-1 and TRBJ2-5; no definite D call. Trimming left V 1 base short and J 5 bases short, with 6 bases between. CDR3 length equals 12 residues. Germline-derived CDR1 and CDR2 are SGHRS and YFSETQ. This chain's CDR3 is CASSLFEETQYF. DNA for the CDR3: TGCGCCAGCAGCTTGTTTGAGGAGACCCAGTACTTC. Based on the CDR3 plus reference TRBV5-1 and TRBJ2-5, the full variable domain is KAGVTQTPRYLIKTRGQQVTLSCSPISGHRSVSWYQQTPGQGLQFLFEYFSETQRNKGNFPGRFSGRQFSNSRSEMNVSTLELGDSALYLCASSLFEETQYFGPGTRLLVL.